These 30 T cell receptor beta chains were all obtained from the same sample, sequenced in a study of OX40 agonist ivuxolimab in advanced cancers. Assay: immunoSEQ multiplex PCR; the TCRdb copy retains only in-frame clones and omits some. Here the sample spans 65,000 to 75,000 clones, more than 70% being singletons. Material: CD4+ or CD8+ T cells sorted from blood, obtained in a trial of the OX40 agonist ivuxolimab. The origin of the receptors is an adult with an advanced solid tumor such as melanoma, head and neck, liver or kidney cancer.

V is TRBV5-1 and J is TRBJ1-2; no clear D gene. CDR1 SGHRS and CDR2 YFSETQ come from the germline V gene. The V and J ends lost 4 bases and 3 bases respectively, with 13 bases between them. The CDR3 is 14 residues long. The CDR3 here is CASSPLPGDYGYTF. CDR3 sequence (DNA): TGCGCCAGCAGCCCCCTCCCGGGAGACTATGGCTACACCTTC.

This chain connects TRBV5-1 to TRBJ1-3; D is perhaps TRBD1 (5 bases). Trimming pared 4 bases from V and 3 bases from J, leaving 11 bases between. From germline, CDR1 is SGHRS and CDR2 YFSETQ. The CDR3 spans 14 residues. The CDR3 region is CASSPGHGGNTIYF. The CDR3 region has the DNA TGCGCCAGCAGCCCTGGACACGGTGGAAACACCATATATTTT.

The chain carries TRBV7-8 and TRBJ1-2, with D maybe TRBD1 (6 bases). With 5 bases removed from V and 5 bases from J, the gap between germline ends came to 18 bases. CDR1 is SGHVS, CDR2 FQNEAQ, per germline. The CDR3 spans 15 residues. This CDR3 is CASSERGGLFYGYTF. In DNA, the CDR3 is TGTGCCAGCAGCGAGAGGGGGGGCCTTTTTTATGGCTACACCTTC.

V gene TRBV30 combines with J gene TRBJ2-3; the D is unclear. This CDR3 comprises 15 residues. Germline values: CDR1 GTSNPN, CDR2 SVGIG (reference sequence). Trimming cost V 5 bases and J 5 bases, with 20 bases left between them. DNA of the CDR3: TGTGCCTGGGGTAGGCCCGAAGGTCTGAGAGATACGCAGTATTTT. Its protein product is CAWGRPEGLRDTQYF.

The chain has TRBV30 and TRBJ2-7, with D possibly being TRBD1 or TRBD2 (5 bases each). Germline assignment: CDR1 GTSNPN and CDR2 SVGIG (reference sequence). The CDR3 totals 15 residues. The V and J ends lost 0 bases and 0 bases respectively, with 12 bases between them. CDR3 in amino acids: CAWSVRGAFSYEQYF. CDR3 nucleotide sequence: TGTGCCTGGAGTGTTCGAGGGGCCTTCTCCTACGAGCAGTACTTC.

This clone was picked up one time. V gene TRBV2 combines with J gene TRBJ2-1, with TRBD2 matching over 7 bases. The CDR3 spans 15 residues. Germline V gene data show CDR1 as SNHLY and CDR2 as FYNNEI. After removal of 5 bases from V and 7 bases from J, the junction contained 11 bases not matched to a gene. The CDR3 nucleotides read TGTGCCAGCAGTAGGCGGGGGACTCGCGGGAATGAGCAGTTCTTC. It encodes CASSRRGTRGNEQFF.

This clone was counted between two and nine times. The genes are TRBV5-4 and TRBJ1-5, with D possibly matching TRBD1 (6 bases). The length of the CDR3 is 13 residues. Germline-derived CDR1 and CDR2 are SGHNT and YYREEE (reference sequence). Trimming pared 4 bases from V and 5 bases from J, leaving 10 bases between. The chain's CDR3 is CASSPGVDQPQHF. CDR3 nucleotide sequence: TGTGCCAGCAGCCCAGGGGTGGATCAGCCCCAGCATTTT.

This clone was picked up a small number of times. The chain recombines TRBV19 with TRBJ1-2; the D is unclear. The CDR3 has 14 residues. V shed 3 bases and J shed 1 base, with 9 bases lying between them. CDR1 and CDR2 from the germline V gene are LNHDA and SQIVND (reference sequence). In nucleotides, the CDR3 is TGTGCCAGTAGTATGTCCGGAATTAACTATGGCTACACCTTC. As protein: CASSMSGINYGYTF.

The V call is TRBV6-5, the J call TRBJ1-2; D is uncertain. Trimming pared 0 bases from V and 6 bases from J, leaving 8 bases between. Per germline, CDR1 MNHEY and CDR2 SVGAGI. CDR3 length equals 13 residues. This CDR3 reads CASSYSSLDGYTF. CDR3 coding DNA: TGTGCCAGCAGTTACTCAAGCTTAGATGGCTACACCTTC.

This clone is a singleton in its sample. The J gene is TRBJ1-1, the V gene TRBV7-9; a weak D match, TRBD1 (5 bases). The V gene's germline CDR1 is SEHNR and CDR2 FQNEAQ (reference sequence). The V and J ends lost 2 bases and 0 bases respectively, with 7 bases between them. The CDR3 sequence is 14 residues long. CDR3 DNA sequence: TGTGCCAGCAGCTTAAGGGGACTGAACACTGAAGCTTTCTTT. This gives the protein CASSLRGLNTEAFF.

The DNA of the CDR3 is TGTGCCAGTAGAAAGGGAGACAGGGCCGCCGGGGAGCTGTTTTTT. Translating it yields CASRKGDRAAGELFF. This chain uses TRBV19 with TRBJ2-2; TRBD1 matches 7 bases. CDR3 length: 15 amino acids. Germline CDR1 LNHDA, CDR2 SQIVND (reference sequence). J lost 6 bases, V lost 6 bases, and 10 bases had no gene match.

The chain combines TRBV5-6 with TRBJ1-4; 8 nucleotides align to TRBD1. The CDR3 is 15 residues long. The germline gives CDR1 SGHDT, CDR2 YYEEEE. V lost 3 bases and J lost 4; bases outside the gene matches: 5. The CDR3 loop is CASSSADRDNEKLFF. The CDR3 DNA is TGTGCCAGCAGCTCAGCGGACAGGGATAATGAAAAACTGTTTTTT.

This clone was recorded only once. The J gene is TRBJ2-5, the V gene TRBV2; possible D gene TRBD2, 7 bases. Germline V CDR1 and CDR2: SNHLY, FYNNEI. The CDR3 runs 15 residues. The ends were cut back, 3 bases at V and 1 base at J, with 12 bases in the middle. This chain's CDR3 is CASSDRGGRQETQYF. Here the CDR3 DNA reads TGTGCCAGCAGTGATAGGGGGGGGCGCCAAGAGACCCAGTACTTC.

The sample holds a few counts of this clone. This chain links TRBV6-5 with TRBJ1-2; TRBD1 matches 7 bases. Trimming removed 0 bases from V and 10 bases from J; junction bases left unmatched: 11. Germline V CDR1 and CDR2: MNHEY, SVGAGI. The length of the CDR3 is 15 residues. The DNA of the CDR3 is TGTGCCAGCAGTTACTCGACAGGGCAGACGAATATCTACACCTTC. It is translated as CASSYSTGQTNIYTF.

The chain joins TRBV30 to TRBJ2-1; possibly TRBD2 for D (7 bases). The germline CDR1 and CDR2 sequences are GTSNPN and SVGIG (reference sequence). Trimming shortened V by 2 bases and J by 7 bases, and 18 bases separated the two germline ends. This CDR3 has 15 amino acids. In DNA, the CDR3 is TGTGCCTGGAGTATAGGGGGGGCCGGAAAGAATGAGCAGTTCTTC. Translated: CAWSIGGAGKNEQFF.

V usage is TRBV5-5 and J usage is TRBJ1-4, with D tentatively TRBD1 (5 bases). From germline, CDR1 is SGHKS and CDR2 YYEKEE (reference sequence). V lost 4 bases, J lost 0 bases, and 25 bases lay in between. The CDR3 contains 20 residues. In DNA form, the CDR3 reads TGTGCCAGCAGCCCCTCCCTTAACCTGTTGACAGCTGCAACTAATGAAAAACTGTTTTTT. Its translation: CASSPSLNLLTAATNEKLFF.

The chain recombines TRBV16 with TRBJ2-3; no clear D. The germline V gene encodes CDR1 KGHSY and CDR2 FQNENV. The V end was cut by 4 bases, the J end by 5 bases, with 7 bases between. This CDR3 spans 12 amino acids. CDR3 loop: CASSPGLDTQYF. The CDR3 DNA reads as TGTGCCAGCAGCCCCGGATTAGATACGCAGTATTTT.

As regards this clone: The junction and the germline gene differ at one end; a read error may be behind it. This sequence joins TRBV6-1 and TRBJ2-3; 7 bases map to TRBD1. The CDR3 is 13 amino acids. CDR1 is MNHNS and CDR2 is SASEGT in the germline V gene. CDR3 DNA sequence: TGTGCCAGCGGTGACAGGGAACGGAATACGCAGTATTTT. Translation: CASGDRERNTQYF.

The CDR3 protein is CASSIGSSYEQYF. The CDR3 DNA follows: TGTGCCAGCAGCATCGGGAGCTCCTACGAGCAGTACTTC. The chain is built from TRBV7-8 and TRBJ2-7; maybe TRBD2 (6 bases). The CDR3 runs 13 residues. The germline gives CDR1 SGHVS, CDR2 FQNEAQ. Trimming stripped 5 bases from V and 0 bases from J, with 8 bases between.

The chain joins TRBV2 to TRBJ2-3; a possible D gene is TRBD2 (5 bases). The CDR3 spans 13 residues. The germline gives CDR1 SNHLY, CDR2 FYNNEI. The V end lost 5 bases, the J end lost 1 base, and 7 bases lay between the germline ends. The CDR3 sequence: CASSMRGTDTQYF. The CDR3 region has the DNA TGTGCCAGCAGTATGCGGGGCACAGATACGCAGTATTTT.

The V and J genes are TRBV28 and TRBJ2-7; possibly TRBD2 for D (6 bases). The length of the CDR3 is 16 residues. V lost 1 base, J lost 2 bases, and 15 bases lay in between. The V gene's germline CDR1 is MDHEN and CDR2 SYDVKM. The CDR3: CASSLLAGRRTYEQYF. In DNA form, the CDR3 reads TGTGCCAGCAGTTTATTGGCGGGACGGAGGACCTACGAGCAGTACTTC.

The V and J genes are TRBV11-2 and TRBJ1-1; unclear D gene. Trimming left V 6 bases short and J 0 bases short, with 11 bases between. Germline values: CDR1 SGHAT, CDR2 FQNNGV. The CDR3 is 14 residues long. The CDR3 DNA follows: TGTGCCAGCAGTTTGACGGATATGAACACTGAAGCTTTCTTT. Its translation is CASSLTDMNTEAFF.

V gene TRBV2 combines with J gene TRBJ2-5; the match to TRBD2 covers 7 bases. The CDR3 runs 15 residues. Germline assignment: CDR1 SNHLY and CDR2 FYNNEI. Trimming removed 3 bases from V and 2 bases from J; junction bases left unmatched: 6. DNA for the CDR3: TGTGCCAGCAGTGAGTCTGACGGGGGGCAAGAGACCCAGTACTTC. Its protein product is CASSESDGGQETQYF.

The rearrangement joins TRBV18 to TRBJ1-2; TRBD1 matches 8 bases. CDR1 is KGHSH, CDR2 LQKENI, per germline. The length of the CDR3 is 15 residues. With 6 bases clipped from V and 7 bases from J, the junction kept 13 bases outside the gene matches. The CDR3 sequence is CASSGDRFGFRGYTF. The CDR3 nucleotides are TGTGCCAGCTCCGGGGACAGGTTCGGATTTCGTGGCTACACCTTC.

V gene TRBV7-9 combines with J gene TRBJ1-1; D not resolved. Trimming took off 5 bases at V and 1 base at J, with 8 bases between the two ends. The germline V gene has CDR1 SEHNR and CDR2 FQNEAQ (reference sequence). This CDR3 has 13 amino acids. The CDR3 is CASSRTRNTEAFF. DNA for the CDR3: TGTGCCAGCAGCCGCACAAGGAACACTGAAGCTTTCTTT.

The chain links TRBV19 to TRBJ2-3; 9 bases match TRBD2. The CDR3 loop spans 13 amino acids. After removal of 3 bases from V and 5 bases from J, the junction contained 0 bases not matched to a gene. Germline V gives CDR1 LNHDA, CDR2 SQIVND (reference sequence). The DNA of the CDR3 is TGTGCCAGTAGTATGCGGGAGGGAGATACGCAGTATTTT. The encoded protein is CASSMREGDTQYF.

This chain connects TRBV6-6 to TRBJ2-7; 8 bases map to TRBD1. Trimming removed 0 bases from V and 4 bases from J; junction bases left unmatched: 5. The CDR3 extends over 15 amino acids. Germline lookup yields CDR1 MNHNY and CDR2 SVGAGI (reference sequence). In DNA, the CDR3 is TGTGCCAGCAGTTACTCGACAGGGGCCCTTTACGAGCAGTACTTC. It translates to CASSYSTGALYEQYF.

The CDR3 DNA reads TGTGCCAGCAGTAAGGGACAGGTTCGAGTCACTGAAGCTTTCTTT. Translation: CASSKGQVRVTEAFF. This chain links TRBV27 with TRBJ1-1, with 8 bases aligning to TRBD1. V trimming: 5 bases; J trimming: 4 bases; junction bases outside the gene matches: 9. The length of the CDR3 is 15 residues. Germline V gene lookup returns CDR1 MNHEY and CDR2 SMNVEV (reference sequence).

The CDR3 DNA reads TGTGCCAGCAGTCCAAGAAGCGGGGGGGCCTTGGAGACCCAGTACTTC. Encoded protein: CASSPRSGGALETQYF. The chain uses TRBV7-8 and TRBJ2-5; 10 bases map to TRBD2. This CDR3 region has 16 residues. V was pared by 6 bases and J by 5 bases, with 12 bases of the junction left unmatched. Germline lookup yields CDR1 SGHVS and CDR2 FQNEAQ.

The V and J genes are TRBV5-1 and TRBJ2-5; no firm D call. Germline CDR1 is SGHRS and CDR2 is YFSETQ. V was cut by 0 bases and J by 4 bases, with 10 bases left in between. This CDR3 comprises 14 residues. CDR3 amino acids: CASSLGEPRETQYF. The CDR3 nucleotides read TGCGCCAGCAGCTTGGGGGAACCTAGAGAGACCCAGTACTTC.